Below, one T cell receptor (beta chain) is given with its context. The target of this receptor is not known. Nothing much larger sits one base from this clone, and base qualities are not available. The CDR3 sequence holds 14 residues, the cysteine and phenylalanine included. CDR3 DNA is the only sequence kept; it has 42 bases, read in frame from the first base. Trimming removed 8 bases from V and 5 bases from J, leaving 15 bases between the germline ends. According to the germline V gene, CDR1 reads MDHEN and CDR2 reads SYDVKM. During the collection period, no infections or other immune events were recorded for the healthy donors. To calibrate time-dependent variance in a beta-binomial model of T-cell clone differential abundance, blood repertoires from healthy donors were used as a training cohort. The training cohort comprised approximately ten healthy donors, 3 female and 7 male. Donor ages ranged from 29 to 64 years, with an average of approximately 43 years. Whole blood was collected from each healthy donor at three time points spaced two weeks apart and obtained from a commercial supplier. Genomic DNA was extracted from unsorted whole blood for immunosequencing.

The data stem from a study of identifying expanded T cells in peripheral blood (dated by TCRdb to between 2018 and 2020). For context, the study as a whole: Technical replicates were generated by sequencing separate aliquots of the same genomic DNA pool, with four replicates compared pairwise. Overall results and qualifications from the work: Across all healthy donors, variance in clone template counts between roughly 2-week samples was found to increase significantly with total template count. Across all healthy-donor time intervals, the beta-binomial model significantly cut both the number of clones called differentially abundant and the false-positive rate. Between technical replicates the binomial model flagged 0.9 to 1.5 differentially abundant clones, whereas over around 2 weeks the binomial model flagged about 15 and over roughly 4 weeks 19 to 20. The authors expected biological variance in healthy repertoires might increase further over much longer intervals such as months to years.

TCRbeta CDR3 regions were profiled by bias-controlled multiplex PCR amplification of genomic DNA with the immunoSEQ Assay. On the authors' methods: To quantify the absolute abundance of each unique TCRbeta CDR3 region, the sequences were collapsed and filtered. Differential abundance was tested with a binomial (Fisher-equivalent) model and with a beta-binomial model adding time-dependent variance fitted from healthy donors. Clones with fewer than 5 combined templates were excluded, and clones with Benjamini-Hochberg FDR below 0.01 were called differentially abundant. In the beta-binomial model, variance was expressed as a function of the total template count across the two samples, in the form v = (b*log(k)+a)^2. This immuneACCESS table, as held by TCRdb, lists in-frame sequences with V and J called but not all clones. Of the missing ones, under half trace to an unresolved V gene in checked studies; the others have no known cause. That table furnishes V, J and clone size, whereas the DNA furnished D and trimming. This sample has roughly 81,000 clones in its table, and roughly 84% of those were observed once. The top ten constitute 15% to 20% of the sample.

The chain is assembled from TRBV28 and TRBJ1-4; possibly the D gene is TRBD1, per 6 matching bases. This clonotype was obtained from a person between 18 and 75 years old in good health. Sequenced: blood. Here is the DNA: TGTGCCAGCCAAAAAGGGGGGCGGAATGAAAAACTGTTTTTT. Its product reads: CASQKGGRNEKLFF.